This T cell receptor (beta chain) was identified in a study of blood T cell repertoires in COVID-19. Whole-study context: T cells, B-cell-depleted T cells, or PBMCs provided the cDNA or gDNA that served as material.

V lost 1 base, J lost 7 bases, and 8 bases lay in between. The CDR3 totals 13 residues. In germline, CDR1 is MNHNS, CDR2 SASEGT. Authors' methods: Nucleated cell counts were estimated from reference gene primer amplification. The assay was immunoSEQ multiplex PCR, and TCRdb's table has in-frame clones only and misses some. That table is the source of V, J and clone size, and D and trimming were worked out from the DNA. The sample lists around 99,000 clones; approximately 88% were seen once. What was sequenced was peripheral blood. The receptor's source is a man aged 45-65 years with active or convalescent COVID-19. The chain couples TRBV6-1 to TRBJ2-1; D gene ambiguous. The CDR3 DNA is TGTGCCAGCAGTGAAGTATGGGCAAATGAGCAGTTCTTC. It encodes CASSEVWANEQFF.